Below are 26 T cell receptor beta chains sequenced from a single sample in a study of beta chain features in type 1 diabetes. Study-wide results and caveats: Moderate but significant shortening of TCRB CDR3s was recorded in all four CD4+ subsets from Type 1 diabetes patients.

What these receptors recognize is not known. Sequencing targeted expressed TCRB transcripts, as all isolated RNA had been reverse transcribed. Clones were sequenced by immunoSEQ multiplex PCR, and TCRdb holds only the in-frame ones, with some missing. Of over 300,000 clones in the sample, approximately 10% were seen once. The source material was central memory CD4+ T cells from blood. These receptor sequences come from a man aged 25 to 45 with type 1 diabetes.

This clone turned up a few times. CDR3 in DNA: TGTGCCAGCAGCGTAGGGACAGGGACTGGAAACACCATATATTTT. This gives the protein CASSVGTGTGNTIYF. This rearrangement joins TRBV9 to TRBJ1-3, with 8 nucleotides matching TRBD1. Germline assignment: CDR1 SGDLS and CDR2 YYNGEE. V trimming: 0 bases; J trimming: 2 bases; junction bases outside the gene matches: 1. The CDR3 is 15 residues long.

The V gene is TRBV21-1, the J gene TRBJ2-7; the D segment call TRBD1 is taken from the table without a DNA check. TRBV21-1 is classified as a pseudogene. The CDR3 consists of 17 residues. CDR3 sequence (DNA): TGTGCCAGCAGCAAATTGGACAGGGGGCGCGAGGTGCGAGAGCAGTACTTC. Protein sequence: CASSKLDRGREVREQYF.

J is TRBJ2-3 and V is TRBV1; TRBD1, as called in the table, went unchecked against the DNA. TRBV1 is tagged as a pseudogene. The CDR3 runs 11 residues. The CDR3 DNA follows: TGCACCAGCAGCCCCCCCCCGTGGCCGTATTTT. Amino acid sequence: CTSSPPPWPYF.

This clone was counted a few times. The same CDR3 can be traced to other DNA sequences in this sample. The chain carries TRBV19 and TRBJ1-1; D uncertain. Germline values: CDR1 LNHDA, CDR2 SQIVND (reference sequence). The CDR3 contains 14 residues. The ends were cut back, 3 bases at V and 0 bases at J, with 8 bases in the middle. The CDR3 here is CASSIEVMNTEAFF. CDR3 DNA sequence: TGTGCCAGTAGTATTGAGGTCATGAACACTGAAGCTTTCTTT.

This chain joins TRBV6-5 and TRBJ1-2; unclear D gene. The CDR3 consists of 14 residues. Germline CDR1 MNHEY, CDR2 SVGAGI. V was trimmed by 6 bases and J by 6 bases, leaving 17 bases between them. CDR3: CASSHPDQGNGYTF. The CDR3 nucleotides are TGTGCCAGCAGCCACCCAGATCAAGGGAATGGCTACACCTTC.

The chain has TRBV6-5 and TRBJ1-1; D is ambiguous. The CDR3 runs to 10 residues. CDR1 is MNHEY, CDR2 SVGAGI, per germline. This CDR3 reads CAPLPTEAFF. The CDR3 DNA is TGTGCGCCACTACCCACTGAAGCTTTCTTT.

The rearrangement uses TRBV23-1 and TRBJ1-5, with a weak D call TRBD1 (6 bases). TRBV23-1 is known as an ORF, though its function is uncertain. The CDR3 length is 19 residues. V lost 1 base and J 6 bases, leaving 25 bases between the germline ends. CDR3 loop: CASSQLWQGFFLCRQPQHF. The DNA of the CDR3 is TGCGCCAGCAGTCAATTATGGCAGGGGTTTTTTCTATGTCGTCAGCCCCAGCATTTT.

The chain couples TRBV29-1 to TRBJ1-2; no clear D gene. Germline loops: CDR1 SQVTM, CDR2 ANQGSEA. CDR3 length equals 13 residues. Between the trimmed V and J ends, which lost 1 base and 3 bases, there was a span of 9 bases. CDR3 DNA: TGCAGCGTTGAAGTAGCCTTGGACTATGGCTACACCTTC. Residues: CSVEVALDYGYTF.

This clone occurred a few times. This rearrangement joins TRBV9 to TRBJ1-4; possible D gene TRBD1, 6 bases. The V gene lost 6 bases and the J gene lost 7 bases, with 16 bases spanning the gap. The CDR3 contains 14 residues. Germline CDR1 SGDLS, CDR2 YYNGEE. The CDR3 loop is CASNRGQLGEKLFF. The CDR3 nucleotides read TGTGCCAGCAACAGAGGACAGTTGGGTGAAAAACTGTTTTTT.

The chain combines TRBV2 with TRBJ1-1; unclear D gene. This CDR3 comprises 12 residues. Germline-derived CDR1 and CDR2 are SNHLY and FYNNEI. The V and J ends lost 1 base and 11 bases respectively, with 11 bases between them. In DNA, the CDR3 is TGTGCCAGCAGTGAAGTAGGAGGGTCGGCTTTCTTT. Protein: CASSEVGGSAFF.

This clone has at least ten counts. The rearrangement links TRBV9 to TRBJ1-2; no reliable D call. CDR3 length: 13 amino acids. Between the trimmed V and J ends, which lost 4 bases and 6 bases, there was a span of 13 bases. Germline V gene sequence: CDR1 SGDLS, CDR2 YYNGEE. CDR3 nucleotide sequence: TGTGCCAGCAGCCCAGGCCTGAGGGATGGCTACACCTTC. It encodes CASSPGLRDGYTF.

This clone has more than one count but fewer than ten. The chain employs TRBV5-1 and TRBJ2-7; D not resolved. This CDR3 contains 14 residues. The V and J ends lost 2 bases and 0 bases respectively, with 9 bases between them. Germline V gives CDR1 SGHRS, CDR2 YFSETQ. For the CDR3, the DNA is TGCGCCAGCAGCTTCGACACCCTCTCCTACGAGCAGTACTTC. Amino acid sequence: CASSFDTLSYEQYF.

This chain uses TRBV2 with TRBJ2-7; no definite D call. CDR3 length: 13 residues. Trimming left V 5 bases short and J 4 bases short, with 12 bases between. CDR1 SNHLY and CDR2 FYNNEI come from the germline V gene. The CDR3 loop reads CASSRTVRYEQYF. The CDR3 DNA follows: TGTGCCAGCAGTCGGACGGTTCGGTACGAGCAGTACTTC.

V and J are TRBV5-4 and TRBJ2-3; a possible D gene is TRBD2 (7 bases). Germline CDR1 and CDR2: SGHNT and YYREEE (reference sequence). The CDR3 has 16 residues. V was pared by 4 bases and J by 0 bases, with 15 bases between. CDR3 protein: CASSPDAGASTDTQYF. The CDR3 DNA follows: TGTGCCAGCAGCCCGGACGCGGGGGCTAGCACAGATACGCAGTATTTT.

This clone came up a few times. CDR3 region: CASSPPGGRQETQYF. DNA for the CDR3: TGTGCCAGCTCACCACCGGGAGGCAGACAAGAGACCCAGTACTTC. V is TRBV18 and J is TRBJ2-5, with D perhaps TRBD2 (6 bases). V shed 0 bases and J shed 2 bases, with 10 bases lying between them. The CDR3 is made up of 15 amino acids. The germline V gene encodes CDR1 KGHSH and CDR2 LQKENI.

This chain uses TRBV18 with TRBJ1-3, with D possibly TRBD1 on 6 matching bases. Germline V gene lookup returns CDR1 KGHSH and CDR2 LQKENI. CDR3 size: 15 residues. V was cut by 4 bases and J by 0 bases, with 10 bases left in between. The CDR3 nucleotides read TGTGCCAGCTCACTTACAGGGATCTCTGGAAACACCATATATTTT. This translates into CASSLTGISGNTIYF.

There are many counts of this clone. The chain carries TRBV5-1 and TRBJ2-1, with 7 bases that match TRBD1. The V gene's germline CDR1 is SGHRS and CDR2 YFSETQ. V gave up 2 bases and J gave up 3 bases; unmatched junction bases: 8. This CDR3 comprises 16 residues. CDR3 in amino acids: CASSLTGDLLYNEQFF. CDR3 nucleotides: TGCGCCAGCAGCTTAACAGGGGACCTACTCTACAATGAGCAGTTCTTC.

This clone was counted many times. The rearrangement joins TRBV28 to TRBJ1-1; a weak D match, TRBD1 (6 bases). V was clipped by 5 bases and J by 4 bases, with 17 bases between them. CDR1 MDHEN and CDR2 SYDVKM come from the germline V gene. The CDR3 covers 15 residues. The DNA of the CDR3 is TGTGCCAGCAGTCCTGCAGGGGTTCGGGGCACTGAAGCTTTCTTT. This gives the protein CASSPAGVRGTEAFF. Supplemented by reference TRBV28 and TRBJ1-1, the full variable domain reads DVKVTQSSRYLVKRTGEKVFLECVQDMDHENMFWYRQDPGLGLRLIYFSYDVKMKEKGDIPEGYSVSREKKERFSLILESASTNQTSMYLCASSPAGVRGTEAFFGQGTRLTVV.

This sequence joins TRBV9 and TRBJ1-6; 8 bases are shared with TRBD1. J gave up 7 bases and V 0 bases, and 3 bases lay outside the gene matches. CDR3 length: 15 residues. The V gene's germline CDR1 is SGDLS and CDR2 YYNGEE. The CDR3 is CASSVGTGGNSPLHF. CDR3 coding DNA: TGTGCCAGCAGCGTAGGCACAGGGGGGAATTCACCCCTCCACTTT.

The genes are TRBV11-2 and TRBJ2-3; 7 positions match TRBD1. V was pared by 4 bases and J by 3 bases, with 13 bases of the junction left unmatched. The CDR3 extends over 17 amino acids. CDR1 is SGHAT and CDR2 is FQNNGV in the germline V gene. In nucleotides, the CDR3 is TGTGCCAGCAGCTCCTTCCCGGGACAGCGCGGGACAGATACGCAGTATTTT. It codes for CASSSFPGQRGTDTQYF. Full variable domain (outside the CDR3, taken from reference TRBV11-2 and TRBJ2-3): EAGVAQSPRYKIIEKRQSVAFWCNPISGHATLYWYQQILGQGPKLLIQFQNNGVVDDSQLPKDRFSAERLKGVDSTLKIQPAKLEDSAVYLCASSSFPGQRGTDTQYFGPGTRLTVL.

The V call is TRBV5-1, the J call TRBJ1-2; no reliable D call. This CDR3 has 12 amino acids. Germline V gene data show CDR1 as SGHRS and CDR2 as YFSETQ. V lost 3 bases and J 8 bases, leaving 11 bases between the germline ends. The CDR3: CASSSGDGGYTF. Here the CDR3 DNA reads TGCGCCAGCAGCTCGGGAGATGGGGGCTACACCTTC.

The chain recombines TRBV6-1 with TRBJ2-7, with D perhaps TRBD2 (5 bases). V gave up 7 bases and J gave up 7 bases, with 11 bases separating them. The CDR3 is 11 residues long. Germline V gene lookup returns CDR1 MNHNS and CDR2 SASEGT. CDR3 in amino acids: CASTETREQYF. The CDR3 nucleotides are TGTGCCAGCACCGAAACTAGGGAGCAGTACTTC.

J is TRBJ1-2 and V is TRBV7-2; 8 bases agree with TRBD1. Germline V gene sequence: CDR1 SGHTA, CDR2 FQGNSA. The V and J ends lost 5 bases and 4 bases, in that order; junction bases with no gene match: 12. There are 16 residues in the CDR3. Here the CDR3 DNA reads TGTGCCAGCAGCCAACAAGCCGGGACAGGCGTCTATGGCTACACCTTC. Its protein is CASSQQAGTGVYGYTF.

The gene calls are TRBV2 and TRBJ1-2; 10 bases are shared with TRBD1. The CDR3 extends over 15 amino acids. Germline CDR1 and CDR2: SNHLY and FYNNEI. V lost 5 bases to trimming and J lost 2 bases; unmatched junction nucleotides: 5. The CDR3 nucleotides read TGTGCCAGCAGTTTCGGACAGGGGGAAAACTATGGCTACACCTTC. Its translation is CASSFGQGENYGYTF.

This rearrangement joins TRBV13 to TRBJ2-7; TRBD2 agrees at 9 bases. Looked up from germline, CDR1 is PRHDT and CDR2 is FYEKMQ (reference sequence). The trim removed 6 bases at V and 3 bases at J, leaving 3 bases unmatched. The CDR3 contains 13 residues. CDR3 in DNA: TGTGCCAGCAGGACTAGCGGTAACTACGAGCAGTACTTC. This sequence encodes CASRTSGNYEQYF.

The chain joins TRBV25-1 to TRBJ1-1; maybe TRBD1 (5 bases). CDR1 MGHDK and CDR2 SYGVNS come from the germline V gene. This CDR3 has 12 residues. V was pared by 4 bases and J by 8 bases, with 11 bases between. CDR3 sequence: CASSGGVREAFF. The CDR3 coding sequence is TGTGCCAGCAGTGGGGGGGTTCGAGAAGCTTTCTTT.